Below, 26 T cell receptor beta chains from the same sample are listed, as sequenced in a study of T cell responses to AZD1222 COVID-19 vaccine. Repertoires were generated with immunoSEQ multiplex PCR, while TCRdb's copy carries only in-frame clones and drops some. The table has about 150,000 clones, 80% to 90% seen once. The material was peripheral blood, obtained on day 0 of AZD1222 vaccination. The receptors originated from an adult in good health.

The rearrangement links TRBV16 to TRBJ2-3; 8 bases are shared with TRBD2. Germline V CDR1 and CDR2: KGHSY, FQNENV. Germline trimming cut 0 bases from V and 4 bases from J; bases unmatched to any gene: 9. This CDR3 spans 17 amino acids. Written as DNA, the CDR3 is TGTGCCAGCAGCCAATCCATGCCGGGAGGGCAAGCAGATACGCAGTATTTT. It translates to CASSQSMPGGQADTQYF.

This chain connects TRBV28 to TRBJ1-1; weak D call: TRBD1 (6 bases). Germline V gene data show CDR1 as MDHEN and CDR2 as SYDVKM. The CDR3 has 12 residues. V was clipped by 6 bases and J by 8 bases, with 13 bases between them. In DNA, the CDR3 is TGTGCCAGCAGGCGACAACAGGGAGAAGCTTTCTTT. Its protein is CASRRQQGEAFF. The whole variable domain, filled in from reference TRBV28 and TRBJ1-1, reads DVKVTQSSRYLVKRTGEKVFLECVQDMDHENMFWYRQDPGLGLRLIYFSYDVKMKEKGDIPEGYSVSREKKERFSLILESASTNQTSMYLCASRRQQGEAFFGQGTRLTVV.

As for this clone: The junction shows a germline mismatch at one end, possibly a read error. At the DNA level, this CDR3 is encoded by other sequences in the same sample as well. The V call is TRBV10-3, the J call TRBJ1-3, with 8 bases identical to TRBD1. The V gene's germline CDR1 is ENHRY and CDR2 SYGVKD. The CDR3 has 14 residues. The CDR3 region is CAIRADRDGNTIYF. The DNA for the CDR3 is TGTGCCATCCGGGCGGACAGGGATGGAAATACCATATATTTT.

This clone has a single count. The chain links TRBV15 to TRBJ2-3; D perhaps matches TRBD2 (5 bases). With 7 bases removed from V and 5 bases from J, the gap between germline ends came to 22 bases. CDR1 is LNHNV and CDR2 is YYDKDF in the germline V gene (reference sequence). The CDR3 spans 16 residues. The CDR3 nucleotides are TGTGCCACCACCACGGACCAACTAGGGTTGAGAGATACGCAGTATTTT. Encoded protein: CATTTDQLGLRDTQYF.

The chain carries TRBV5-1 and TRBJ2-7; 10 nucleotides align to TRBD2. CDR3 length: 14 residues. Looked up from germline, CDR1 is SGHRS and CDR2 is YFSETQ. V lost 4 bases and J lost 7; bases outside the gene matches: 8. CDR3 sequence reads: CASSNPSGSSEQYF. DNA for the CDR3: TGCGCCAGCAGCAACCCTAGCGGGAGTTCTGAGCAGTACTTC. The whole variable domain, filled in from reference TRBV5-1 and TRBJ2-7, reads KAGVTQTPRYLIKTRGQQVTLSCSPISGHRSVSWYQQTPGQGLQFLFEYFSETQRNKGNFPGRFSGRQFSNSRSEMNVSTLELGDSALYLCASSNPSGSSEQYFGPGTRLTVT.

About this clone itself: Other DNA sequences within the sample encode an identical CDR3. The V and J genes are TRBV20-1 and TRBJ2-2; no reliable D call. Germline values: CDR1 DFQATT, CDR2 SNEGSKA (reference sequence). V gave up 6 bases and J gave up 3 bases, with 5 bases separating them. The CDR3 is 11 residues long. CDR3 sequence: CSAPDTGELFF. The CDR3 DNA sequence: TGCAGTGCGCCGGACACCGGGGAGCTGTTTTTT.

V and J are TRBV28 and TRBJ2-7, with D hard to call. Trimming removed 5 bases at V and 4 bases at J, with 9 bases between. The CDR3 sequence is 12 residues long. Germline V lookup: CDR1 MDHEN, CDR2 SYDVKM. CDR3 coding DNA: TGTGCCAGCAGTCGCGACCGGTACGAGCAGTACTTC. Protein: CASSRDRYEQYF.

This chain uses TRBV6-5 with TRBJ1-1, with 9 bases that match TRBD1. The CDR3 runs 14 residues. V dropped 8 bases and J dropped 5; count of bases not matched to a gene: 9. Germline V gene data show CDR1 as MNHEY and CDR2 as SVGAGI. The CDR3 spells CASGGQGRITEAFF. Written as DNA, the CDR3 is TGTGCCAGCGGGGGACAGGGAAGGATTACTGAAGCTTTCTTT.

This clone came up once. The CDR3 loop reads CASIAQGNTEAFF. CDR3 bases: TGTGCCAGTATTGCACAGGGGAACACTGAAGCTTTCTTT. The V and J genes are TRBV19 and TRBJ1-1, with D maybe TRBD1 (6 bases). V lost 7 bases and J 1 base, leaving 10 bases between the germline ends. The CDR3 is 13 residues long. CDR1 LNHDA and CDR2 SQIVND come from the germline V gene (reference sequence).

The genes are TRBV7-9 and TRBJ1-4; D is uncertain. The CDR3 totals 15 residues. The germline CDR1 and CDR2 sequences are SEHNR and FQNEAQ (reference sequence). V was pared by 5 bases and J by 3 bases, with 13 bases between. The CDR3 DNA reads TGTGCCAGCAGCCCACAGATGGGATCTAATGAAAAACTGTTTTTT. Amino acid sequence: CASSPQMGSNEKLFF.

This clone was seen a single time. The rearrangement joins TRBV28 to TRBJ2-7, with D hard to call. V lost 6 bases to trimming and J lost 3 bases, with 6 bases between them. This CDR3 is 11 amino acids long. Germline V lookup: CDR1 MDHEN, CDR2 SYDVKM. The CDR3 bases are TGTGCCAGCAGGCGATACTACGAGCAGTACTTC. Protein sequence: CASRRYYEQYF.

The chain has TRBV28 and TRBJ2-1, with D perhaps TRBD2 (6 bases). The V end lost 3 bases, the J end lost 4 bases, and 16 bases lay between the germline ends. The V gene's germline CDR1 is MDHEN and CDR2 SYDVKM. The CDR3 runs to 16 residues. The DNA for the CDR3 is TGTGCCAGCAGTTTCTCCGGCGCGGGAAAGTACAATGAGCAGTTCTTC. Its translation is CASSFSGAGKYNEQFF.

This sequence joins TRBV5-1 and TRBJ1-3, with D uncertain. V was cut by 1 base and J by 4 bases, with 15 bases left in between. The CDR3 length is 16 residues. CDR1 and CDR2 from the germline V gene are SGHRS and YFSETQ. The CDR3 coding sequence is TGCGCCAGCAGCTTGCCACGGGAGACGGGGGGAAACACCATATATTTT. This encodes CASSLPRETGGNTIYF.

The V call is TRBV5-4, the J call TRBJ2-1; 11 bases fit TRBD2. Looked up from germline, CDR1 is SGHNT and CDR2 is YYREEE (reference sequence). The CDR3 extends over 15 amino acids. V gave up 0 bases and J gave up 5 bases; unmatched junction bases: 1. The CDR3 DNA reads TGTGCCAGCAGCTTGGATAGCGGGGGGGACAATGAGCAGTTCTTC. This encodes CASSLDSGGDNEQFF.

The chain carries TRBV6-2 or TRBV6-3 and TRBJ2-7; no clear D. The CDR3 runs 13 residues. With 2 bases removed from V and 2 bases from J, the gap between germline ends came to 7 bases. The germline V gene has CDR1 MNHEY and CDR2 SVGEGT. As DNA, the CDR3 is TGTGCCAGCAGTTACCCTATTCCCTACGAGCAGTACTTC. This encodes CASSYPIPYEQYF.

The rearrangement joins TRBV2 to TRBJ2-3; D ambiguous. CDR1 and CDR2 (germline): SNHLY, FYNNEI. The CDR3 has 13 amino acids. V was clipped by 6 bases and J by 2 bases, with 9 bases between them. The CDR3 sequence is CASRVQSTDTQYF. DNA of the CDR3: TGTGCCAGCAGAGTACAGTCCACAGATACGCAGTATTTT. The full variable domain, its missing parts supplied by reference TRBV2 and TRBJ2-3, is EPEVTQTPSHQVTQMGQEVILRCVPISNHLYFYWYRQILGQKVEFLVSFYNNEISEKSEIFDDQFSVERPDGSNFTLKIRSTKLEDSAMYFCASRVQSTDTQYFGPGTRLTVL.

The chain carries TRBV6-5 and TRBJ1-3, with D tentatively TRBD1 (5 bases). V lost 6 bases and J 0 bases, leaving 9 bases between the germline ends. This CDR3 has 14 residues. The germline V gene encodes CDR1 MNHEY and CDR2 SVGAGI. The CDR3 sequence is CASRPGYSGNTIYF. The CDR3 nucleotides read TGTGCCAGCAGACCAGGGTACTCTGGAAACACCATATATTTT.

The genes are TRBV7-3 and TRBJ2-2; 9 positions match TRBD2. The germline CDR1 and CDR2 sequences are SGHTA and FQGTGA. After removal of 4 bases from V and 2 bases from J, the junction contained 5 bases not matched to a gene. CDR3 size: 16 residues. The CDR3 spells CASSSNSGGNTGELFF. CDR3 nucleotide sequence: TGTGCCAGCAGCTCTAATAGCGGGGGAAACACCGGGGAGCTGTTTTTT.

The CDR3 loop reads CASSFAPIENTGELFF. The CDR3, as DNA: TGTGCCAGCAGTTTTGCACCAATAGAGAACACCGGGGAGCTGTTTTTT. J is TRBJ2-2 and V is TRBV28, with no clear D. V was clipped by 3 bases and J by 1 base, with 12 bases between them. CDR3 length equals 16 residues. Germline V CDR1 and CDR2: MDHEN, SYDVKM.

CDR3 residues: CASRQLNTEAFF. CDR3 bases: TGTGCCAGTAGACAGCTGAACACTGAAGCTTTCTTT. This chain joins TRBV28 and TRBJ1-1; D may be TRBD1 (5 bases). The ends were cut back, 9 bases at V and 0 bases at J, with 8 bases in the middle. The V gene's germline CDR1 is MDHEN and CDR2 SYDVKM. There are 12 residues in the CDR3.

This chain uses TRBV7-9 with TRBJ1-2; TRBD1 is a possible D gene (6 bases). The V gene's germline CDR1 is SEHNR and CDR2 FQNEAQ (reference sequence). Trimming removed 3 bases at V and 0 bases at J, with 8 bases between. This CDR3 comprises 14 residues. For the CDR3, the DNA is TGTGCCAGCAGCTTTACAGGGACTAACTATGGCTACACCTTC. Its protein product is CASSFTGTNYGYTF. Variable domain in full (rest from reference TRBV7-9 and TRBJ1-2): DTGVSQNPRHKITKRGQNVTFRCDPISEHNRLYWYRQTLGQGPEFLTYFQNEAQLEKSRLLSDRFSAERPKGSFSTLEIQRTEQGDSAMYLCASSFTGTNYGYTFGSGTRLTVV.

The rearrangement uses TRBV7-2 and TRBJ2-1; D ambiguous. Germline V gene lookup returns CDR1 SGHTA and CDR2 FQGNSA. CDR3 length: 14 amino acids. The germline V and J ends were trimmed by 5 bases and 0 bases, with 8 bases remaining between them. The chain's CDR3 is CASSPVSSYNEQFF. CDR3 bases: TGTGCCAGCAGCCCCGTTTCCTCCTACAATGAGCAGTTCTTC.

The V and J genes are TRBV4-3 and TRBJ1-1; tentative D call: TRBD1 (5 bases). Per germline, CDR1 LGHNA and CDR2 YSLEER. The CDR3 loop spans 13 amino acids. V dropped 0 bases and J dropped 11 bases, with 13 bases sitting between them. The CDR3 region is CASSQETRGVAFF. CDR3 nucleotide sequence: TGCGCCAGCAGCCAAGAGACCAGAGGGGTGGCTTTCTTT.

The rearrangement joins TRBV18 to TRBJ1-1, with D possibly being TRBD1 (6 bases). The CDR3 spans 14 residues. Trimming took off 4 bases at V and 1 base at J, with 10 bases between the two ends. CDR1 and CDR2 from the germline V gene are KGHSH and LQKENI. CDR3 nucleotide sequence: TGTGCCAGCTCACAACAGGGCAAGAACACTGAAGCTTTCTTT. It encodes CASSQQGKNTEAFF.

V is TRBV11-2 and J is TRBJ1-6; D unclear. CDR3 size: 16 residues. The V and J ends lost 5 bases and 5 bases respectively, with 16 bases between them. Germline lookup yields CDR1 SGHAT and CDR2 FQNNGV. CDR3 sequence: CASSLTATRNNSPLHF. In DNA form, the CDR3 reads TGTGCCAGCAGCCTCACAGCGACTCGAAATAATTCACCCCTCCACTTT.

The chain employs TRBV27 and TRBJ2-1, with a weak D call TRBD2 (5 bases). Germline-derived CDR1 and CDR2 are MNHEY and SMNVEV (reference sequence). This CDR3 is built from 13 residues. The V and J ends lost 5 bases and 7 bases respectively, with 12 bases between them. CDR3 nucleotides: TGTGCCAGCAGTCCGATTACTAGAAATGAGCAGTTCTTC. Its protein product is CASSPITRNEQFF.